This TCR beta chain was sequenced during a study of T cell responses to AZD1222 COVID-19 vaccine. Notes on the study in general: It was only six AZD1222 recipients who were seropositive at baseline. Repertoires were sampled only after the peak T cell response.

Here immunoSEQ multiplex PCR was the method, and the copy in TCRdb shows in-frame clones only, minus some. Here the sample spans around 50,000 clones, 80% to 90% being singletons. Of note for this clone: Its cognate antigen is unknown.

V lost 6 bases, J lost 13 bases, and 13 bases lay in between. CDR1 and CDR2 from the germline V gene are MNHEY and SVGAGI. The CDR3 loop spans 11 amino acids. The chain carries TRBV6-5 and TRBJ1-5; no definite D call. This sequence originates from an adult in good health. The input for sequencing was peripheral blood, taken on day 0 of AZD1222 vaccination. This CDR3 is CASSAGRLQHF. The CDR3 nucleotides read TGTGCCAGCAGCGCTGGTAGACTTCAGCATTTT.